This T cell receptor beta chain was retrieved from a study of OX40 agonist ivuxolimab in advanced cancers. About the research overall: Patients received the agonistic anti-OX40 (CD134) antibody ivuxolimab. Every patient in dose escalation had hepatocellular carcinoma, melanoma, renal cell or head and neck cancer. Treatment received earlier with anti-PD-1, anti-PD-L1 or anti-CTLA-4 agents was allowed, and around 36% had some. Notes on the study in general: No determination was made of the antigen specificity of the expanded peripheral T cells.

A note on this clone: Its specificity is not known.

The data were produced by immunoSEQ multiplex PCR, yet TCRdb's version contains in-frame clones alone and is incomplete. Counted here are roughly 63,000 clones, around 86% occurring once; the ten biggest clones make up approximately 2.1%. This CDR3 spans 15 amino acids. Germline CDR1 SGHKS, CDR2 YYEKEE (reference sequence). Trimming removed 4 bases from V and 0 bases from J, with 11 bases in between. The starting material was CD4+ or CD8+ T cells sorted from blood, obtained in a trial of the OX40 agonist ivuxolimab. This clonotype originated in an adult with an advanced solid tumor such as melanoma, head and neck, liver or kidney cancer. The chain employs TRBV5-5 and TRBJ1-3; possibly TRBD1 for D (6 bases). For the CDR3, the DNA is TGTGCCAGCAGCCTGGGACACTTCTCTGGAAACACCATATATTTT. Translation gives CASSLGHFSGNTIYF.